The 10 T cell receptor beta chains listed next were all sequenced from one sample in a study of shared clonotypes between healthy human individuals. Sequencing used immunoSEQ multiplex PCR; TCRdb keeps in-frame clones, though not all of them. The sample records some 2.1 million clones, around 95% being singletons. Sample: naive CD4+ T cells sorted from blood. Subset specified: CD45RA+ positively selected. Receptors were obtained from a man aged 18 to 35 in good health.

V gene TRBV27 combines with J gene TRBJ2-7; TRBD1 agrees at 7 bases. Germline trimming cut 0 bases from V and 2 bases from J; bases unmatched to any gene: 4. The CDR3 length is 15 residues. CDR1 is MNHEY and CDR2 is SMNVEV in the germline V gene (reference sequence). CDR3 sequence reads: CASSLSRGQPYEQYF. For the CDR3, the DNA is TGTGCCAGCAGTTTATCGAGGGGACAGCCCTACGAGCAGTACTTC.

The genes are TRBV4-1 and TRBJ1-5; D remains unclear. Trimming stripped 7 bases from V and 3 bases from J, with 16 bases between. Germline CDR1 MGHRA, CDR2 YSYEKL. This CDR3 has 15 amino acids. The CDR3 bases are TGCGCCAGCACCTCGGGTGTGGGTTCCAATCAGCCCCAGCATTTT. This translates into CASTSGVGSNQPQHF.

The chain links TRBV4-1 to TRBJ1-1, with D perhaps TRBD1 (5 bases). The CDR3 has 14 residues. The germline CDR1 and CDR2 sequences are MGHRA and YSYEKL. Trimming stripped 2 bases from V and 3 bases from J, with 10 bases between. CDR3 DNA: TGCGCCAGCAGCCAACAGGGTCTGGACACTGAAGCTTTCTTT. Its translation is CASSQQGLDTEAFF.

With regard to this clone: The identical CDR3 is also encoded by other nucleotide sequences in the sample. This chain uses TRBV10-3 with TRBJ2-1; possibly TRBD2 for D (6 bases). Germline-derived CDR1 and CDR2 are ENHRY and SYGVKD. This CDR3 comprises 15 residues. V dropped 2 bases and J dropped 0 bases, with 8 bases sitting between them. The CDR3: CAISEGGGSYNEQFF. CDR3 sequence (DNA): TGTGCCATCAGTGAGGGGGGAGGCTCCTACAATGAGCAGTTCTTC.

The genes are TRBV19 and TRBJ1-2; 9 nucleotides align to TRBD1. The CDR3 totals 16 residues. With V trimmed by 4 bases and J by 4 bases, 10 bases remained unmatched. Germline V gene data show CDR1 as LNHDA and CDR2 as SQIVND (reference sequence). The CDR3, as DNA: TGTGCCAGTAGTAACCCTACAGGGGGCGCGGGCTATGGCTACACCTTC. Its protein is CASSNPTGGAGYGYTF.

The chain is built from TRBV5-4 and TRBJ1-2; D gene unclear. Germline CDR1 is SGHNT and CDR2 is YYREEE (reference sequence). V dropped 6 bases and J dropped 7 bases, with 16 bases sitting between them. The length of the CDR3 is 13 residues. The CDR3: CASTESRSGGYTF. CDR3 DNA sequence: TGTGCCAGCACTGAGTCCCGGTCCGGTGGCTACACCTTC.

CDR3 DNA sequence: TGCGCCAGCAGTCCGGGACAGGGACCTTATGAGCAGTTCTTC. As protein: CASSPGQGPYEQFF. This chain connects TRBV10-1 to TRBJ2-1, with 9 positions matching TRBD1. The CDR3 totals 14 residues. The V gene end was trimmed by 5 bases and the J gene end by 8 bases; junction bases not matched to a gene: 7. Looked up from germline, CDR1 is WNHNN and CDR2 is SYGVQD (reference sequence).

The rearrangement joins TRBV28 to TRBJ2-1; 7 nucleotides align to TRBD2. This CDR3 has 18 amino acids. V dropped 8 bases and J dropped 8; count of bases not matched to a gene: 24. Germline values: CDR1 MDHEN, CDR2 SYDVKM. CDR3 nucleotide sequence: TGTGCCAGCCCCCCGGGGGGTCGCGGGAGCTTGCTCCGGGATGAGCAGTTCTTC. It encodes CASPPGGRGSLLRDEQFF.

The chain is built from TRBV30 and TRBJ1-2; TRBD1 matches 9 bases. The CDR3 loop spans 15 amino acids. Trimming took 2 bases from V and 4 from J; bases not matched to a gene: 8. Germline CDR1 is GTSNPN and CDR2 is SVGIG (reference sequence). The CDR3 spells CAWSPLGTGLYGYTF. CDR3 in DNA: TGTGCCTGGAGTCCGCTCGGGACAGGGCTCTATGGCTACACCTTC.

The chain has TRBV9 and TRBJ2-5; 14 bases are a match to TRBD2. Trimming removed 5 bases from V and 3 bases from J; junction bases left unmatched: 6. This CDR3 spans 16 amino acids. Germline CDR1 SGDLS, CDR2 YYNGEE. The CDR3 is CASSVGLAGEKETQYF. CDR3 DNA sequence: TGTGCCAGCAGTGTGGGACTAGCGGGAGAGAAAGAGACCCAGTACTTC.